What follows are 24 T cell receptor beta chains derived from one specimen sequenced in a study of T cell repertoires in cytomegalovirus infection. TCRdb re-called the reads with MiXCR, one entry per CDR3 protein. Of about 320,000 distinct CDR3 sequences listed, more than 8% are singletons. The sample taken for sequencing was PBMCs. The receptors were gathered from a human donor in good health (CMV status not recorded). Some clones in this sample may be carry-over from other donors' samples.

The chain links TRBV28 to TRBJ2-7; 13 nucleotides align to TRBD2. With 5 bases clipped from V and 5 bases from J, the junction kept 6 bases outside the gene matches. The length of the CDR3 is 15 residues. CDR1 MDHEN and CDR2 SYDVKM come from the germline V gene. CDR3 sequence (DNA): TGTGCCAGCAGTACGCGGACTAGCGGGAGAGACGAGCAGTACTTC. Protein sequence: CASSTRTSGRDEQYF.

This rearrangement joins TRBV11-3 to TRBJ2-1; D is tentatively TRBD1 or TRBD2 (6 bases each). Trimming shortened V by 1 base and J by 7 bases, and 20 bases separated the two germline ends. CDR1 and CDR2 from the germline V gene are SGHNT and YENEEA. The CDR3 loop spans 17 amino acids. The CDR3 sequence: CASSLGRGAASGNEQFF. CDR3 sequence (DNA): TGTGCCAGCAGCTTAGGGAGGGGGGCAGCCTCGGGGAATGAGCAGTTCTTC.

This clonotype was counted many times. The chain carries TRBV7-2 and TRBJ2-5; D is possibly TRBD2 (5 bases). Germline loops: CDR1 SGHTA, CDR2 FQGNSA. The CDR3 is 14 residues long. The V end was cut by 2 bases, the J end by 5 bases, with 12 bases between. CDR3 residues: CASSLRVGGETQYF. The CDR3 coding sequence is TGTGCCAGCAGCTTAAGGGTCGGCGGGGAGACCCAGTACTTC.

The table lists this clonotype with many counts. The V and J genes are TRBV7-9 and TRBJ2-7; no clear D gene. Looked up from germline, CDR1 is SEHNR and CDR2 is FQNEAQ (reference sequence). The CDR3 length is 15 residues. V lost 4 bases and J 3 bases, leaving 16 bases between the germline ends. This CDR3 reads CASSSFGERYYEQYF. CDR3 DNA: TGTGCCAGCAGCTCCTTTGGAGAACGGTACTACGAGCAGTACTTC.

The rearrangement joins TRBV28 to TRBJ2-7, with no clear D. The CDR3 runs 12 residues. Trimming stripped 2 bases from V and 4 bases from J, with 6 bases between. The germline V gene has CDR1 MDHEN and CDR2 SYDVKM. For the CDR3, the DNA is TGTGCCAGCAGTTTAAATCGGTACGAGCAGTACTTC. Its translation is CASSLNRYEQYF. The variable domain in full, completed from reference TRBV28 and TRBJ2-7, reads DVKVTQSSRYLVKRTGEKVFLECVQDMDHENMFWYRQDPGLGLRLIYFSYDVKMKEKGDIPEGYSVSREKKERFSLILESASTNQTSMYLCASSLNRYEQYFGPGTRLTVT.

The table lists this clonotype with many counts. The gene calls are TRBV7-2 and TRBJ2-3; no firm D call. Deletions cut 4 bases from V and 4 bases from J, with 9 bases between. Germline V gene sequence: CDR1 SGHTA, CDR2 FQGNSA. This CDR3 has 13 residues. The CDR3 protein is CASSYYNPDTQYF. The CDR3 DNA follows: TGTGCCAGCAGCTATTATAATCCAGATACGCAGTATTTT.

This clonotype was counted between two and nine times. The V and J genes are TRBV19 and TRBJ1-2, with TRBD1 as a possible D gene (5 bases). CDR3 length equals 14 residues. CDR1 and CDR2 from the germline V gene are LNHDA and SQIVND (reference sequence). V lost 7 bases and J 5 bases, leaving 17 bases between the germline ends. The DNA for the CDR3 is TGTGCCAGTACCCCCGTCAGGGTTGGATATGGCTACACCTTC. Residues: CASTPVRVGYGYTF.

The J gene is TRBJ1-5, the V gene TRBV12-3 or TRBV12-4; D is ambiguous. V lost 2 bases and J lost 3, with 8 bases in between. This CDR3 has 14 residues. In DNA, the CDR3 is TGTGCCAGCAGTTTAAAACAGCTCAATCAGCCCCAGCATTTT. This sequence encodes CASSLKQLNQPQHF.

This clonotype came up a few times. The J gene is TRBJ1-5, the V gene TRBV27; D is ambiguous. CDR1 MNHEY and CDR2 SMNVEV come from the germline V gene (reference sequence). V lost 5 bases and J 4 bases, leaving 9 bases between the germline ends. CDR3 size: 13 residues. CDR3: CASSPSENQPQHF. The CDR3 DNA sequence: TGTGCCAGCAGTCCGTCTGAAAATCAGCCCCAGCATTTT.

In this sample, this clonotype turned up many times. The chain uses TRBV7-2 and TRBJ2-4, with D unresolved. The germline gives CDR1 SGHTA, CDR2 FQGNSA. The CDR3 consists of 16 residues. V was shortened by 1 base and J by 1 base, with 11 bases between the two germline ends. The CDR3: CASSLVGLLAKNIQYF. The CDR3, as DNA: TGTGCCAGCAGCTTAGTTGGTCTCCTGGCCAAAAACATTCAGTACTTC.

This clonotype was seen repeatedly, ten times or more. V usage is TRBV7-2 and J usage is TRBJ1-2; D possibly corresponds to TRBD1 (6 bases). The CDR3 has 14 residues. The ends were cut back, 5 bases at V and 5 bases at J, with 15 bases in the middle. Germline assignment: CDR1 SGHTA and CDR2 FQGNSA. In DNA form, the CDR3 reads TGTGCCAGCAGCGAAAACCCAGGGGCATATGGCTACACCTTC. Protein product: CASSENPGAYGYTF.

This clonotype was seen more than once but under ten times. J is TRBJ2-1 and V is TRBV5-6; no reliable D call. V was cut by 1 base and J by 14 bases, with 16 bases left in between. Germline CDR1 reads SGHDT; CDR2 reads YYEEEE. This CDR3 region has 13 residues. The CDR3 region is CASSLPPDGRKFF. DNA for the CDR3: TGTGCCAGCAGCTTGCCTCCGGACGGTCGAAAGTTCTTC. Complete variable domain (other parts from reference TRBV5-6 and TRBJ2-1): DAGVTQSPTHLIKTRGQQVTLRCSPKSGHDTVSWYQQALGQGPQFIFQYYEEEERQRGNFPDRFSGHQFPNYSSELNVNALLLGDSALYLCASSLPPDGRKFFGPGTRLTVL.

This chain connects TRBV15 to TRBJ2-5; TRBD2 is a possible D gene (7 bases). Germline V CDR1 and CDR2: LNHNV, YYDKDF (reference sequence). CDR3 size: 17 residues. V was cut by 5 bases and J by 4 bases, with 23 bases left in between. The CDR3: CATSGGVAGAPRETQYF. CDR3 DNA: TGTGCCACCAGCGGGGGCGTGGCGGGAGCCCCGAGAGAGACCCAGTACTTC. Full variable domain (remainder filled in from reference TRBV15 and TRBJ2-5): DAMVIQNPRYQVTQFGKPVTLSCSQTLNHNVMYWYQQKSSQAPKLLFHYYDKDFNNEADTPDNFQSRRPNTSFCFLDIRSPGLGDTAMYLCATSGGVAGAPRETQYFGPGTRLLVL.

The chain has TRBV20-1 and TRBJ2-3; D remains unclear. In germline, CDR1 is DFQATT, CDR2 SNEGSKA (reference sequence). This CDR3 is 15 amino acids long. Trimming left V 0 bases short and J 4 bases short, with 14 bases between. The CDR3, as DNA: TGCAGTGCTAGAGAGAACCCCACTCGTCCAGATACGCAGTATTTT. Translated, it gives CSARENPTRPDTQYF.

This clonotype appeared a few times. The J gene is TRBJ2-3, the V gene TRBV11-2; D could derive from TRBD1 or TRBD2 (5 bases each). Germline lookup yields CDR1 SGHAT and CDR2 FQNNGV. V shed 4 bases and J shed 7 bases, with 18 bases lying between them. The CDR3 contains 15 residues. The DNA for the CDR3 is TGTGCCAGCAGCTCCTTCCCCGGGACGCCGAATACGCAGTATTTT. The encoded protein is CASSSFPGTPNTQYF.

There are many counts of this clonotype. CDR3 in DNA: TGTGCCAGCAGTAAAGGGGGAGTTAGTCAGCCCCAGCATTTT. Translated, it gives CASSKGGVSQPQHF. V is TRBV7-2 and J is TRBJ1-5, with D possibly TRBD1 on 6 matching bases. Germline CDR1 and CDR2: SGHTA and FQGNSA. This CDR3 has 14 amino acids. V gave up 6 bases and J gave up 6 bases, with 15 bases separating them.

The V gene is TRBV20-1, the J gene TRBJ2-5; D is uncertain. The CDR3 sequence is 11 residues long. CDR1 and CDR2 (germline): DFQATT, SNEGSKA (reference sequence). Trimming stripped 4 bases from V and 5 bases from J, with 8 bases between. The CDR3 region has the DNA TGCAGTGCTATAGTATCCGAGACCCAGTACTTC. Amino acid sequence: CSAIVSETQYF.

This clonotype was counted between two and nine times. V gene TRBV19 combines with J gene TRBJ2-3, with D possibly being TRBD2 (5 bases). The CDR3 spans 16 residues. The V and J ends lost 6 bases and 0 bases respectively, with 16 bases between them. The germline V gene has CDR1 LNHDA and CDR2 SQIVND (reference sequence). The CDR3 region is CASSRREASSTDTQYF. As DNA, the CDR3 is TGTGCCAGTAGCCGACGGGAAGCATCCAGCACAGATACGCAGTATTTT.

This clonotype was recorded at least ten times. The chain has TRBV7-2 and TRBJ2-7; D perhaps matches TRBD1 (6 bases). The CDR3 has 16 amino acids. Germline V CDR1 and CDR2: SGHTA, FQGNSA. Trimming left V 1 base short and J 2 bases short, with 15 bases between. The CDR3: CASSLGSGHQPYEQYF. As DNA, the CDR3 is TGTGCCAGCAGCTTAGGCTCGGGACACCAGCCCTACGAGCAGTACTTC.

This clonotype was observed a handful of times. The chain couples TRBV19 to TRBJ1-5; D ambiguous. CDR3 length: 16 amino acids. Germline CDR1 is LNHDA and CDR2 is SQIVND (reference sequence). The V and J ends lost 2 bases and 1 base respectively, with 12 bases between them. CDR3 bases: TGTGCCAGTAGTATAATCCAGACGGTGAGCAATCAGCCCCAGCATTTT. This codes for CASSIIQTVSNQPQHF.

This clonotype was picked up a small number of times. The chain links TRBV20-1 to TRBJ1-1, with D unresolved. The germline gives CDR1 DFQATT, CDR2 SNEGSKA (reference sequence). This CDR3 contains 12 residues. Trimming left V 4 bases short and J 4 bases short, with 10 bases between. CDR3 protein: CSAIRAGTEAFF. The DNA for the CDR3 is TGCAGTGCTATAAGGGCCGGCACTGAAGCTTTCTTT.

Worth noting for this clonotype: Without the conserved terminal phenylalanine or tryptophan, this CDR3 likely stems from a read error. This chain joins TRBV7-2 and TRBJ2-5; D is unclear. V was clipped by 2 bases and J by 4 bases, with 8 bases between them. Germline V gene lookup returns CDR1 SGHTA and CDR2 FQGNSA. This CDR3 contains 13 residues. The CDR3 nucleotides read TGTGCCAGCAGCTTAAGTGGCCGAGAGACCCAGTACTAC. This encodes CASSLSGRETQYY.

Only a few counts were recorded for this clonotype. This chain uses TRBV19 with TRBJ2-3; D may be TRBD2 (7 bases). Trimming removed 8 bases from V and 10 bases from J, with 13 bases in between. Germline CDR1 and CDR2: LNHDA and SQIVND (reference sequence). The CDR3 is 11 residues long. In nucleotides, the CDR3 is TGTGCCAGTCGGACTAGGGGGGCGCAGTATTTT. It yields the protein CASRTRGAQYF.

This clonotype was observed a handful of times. The chain's CDR3 is CASSADPGQMNSPLHF. The DNA for the CDR3 is TGTGCCAGCAGTGCCGACCCCGGACAGATGAATTCACCCCTCCACTTT. The chain carries TRBV6-2 or TRBV6-3 and TRBJ1-6, with D possibly TRBD1 on 6 matching bases. Germline lookup yields CDR1 MNHEY and CDR2 SVGEGT. Trimming shortened V by 5 bases and J by 7 bases, and 18 bases separated the two germline ends. The CDR3 contains 16 residues.